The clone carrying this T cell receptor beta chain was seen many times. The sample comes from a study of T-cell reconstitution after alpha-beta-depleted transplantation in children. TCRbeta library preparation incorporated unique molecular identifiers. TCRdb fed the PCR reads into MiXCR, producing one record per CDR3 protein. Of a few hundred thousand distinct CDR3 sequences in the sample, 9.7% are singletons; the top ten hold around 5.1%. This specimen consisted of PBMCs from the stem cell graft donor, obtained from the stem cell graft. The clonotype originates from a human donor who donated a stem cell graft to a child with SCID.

The CDR3 DNA follows: TGTGCCAGCAGCCCCGTGGGCGGGGCAAGCTCCTACAATGAGCAGTTCTTC. Translated: CASSPVGGASSYNEQFF. The genes are TRBV6-2 or TRBV6-3 and TRBJ2-1; a possible D gene is TRBD2 (6 bases). This CDR3 is built from 17 residues. The V end was cut by 6 bases, the J end by 0 bases, with 18 bases between. Per the germline V gene, CDR1 is MNHEY and CDR2 is SVGEGT.